The 8 T cell receptor beta chains below all came from one sample that was sequenced in a study of control samples from healthy donors and cancer patients. TCRdb's copy holds only in-frame clones and misses some; the assay was immunoSEQ multiplex PCR. Among over 20,000 clones listed, 80% to 85% were seen once. Sample: PBMCs. The receptors were gathered from a man in his 60s with colorectal cancer.

The sample holds one count of this clone. This chain links TRBV5-1 with TRBJ2-2; D gene uncertain. The CDR3 contains 14 residues. V lost 5 bases, J lost 2 bases, and 10 bases lay in between. Germline CDR1 SGHRS, CDR2 YFSETQ. The CDR3 DNA follows: TGCGCCAGCAGTCCGCAGACCAACACCGGGGAGCTGTTTTTT. This codes for CASSPQTNTGELFF.

The chain combines TRBV7-2 with TRBJ1-1, with 8 bases matching TRBD1. The CDR3 extends over 13 amino acids. Germline CDR1 and CDR2: SGHTA and FQGNSA. V dropped 2 bases and J dropped 8; count of bases not matched to a gene: 4. This chain's CDR3 is CASSLQGAREAFF. The CDR3 nucleotides read TGTGCCAGCAGCTTACAGGGGGCGCGGGAAGCTTTCTTT.

As concerns this clone: One end of the junction does not line up with germline, which may come from a read error. The chain has TRBV3-1 (or the pseudogene TRBV3-2) and TRBJ1-3; D is unclear. CDR3 length equals 11 residues. The germline V gene encodes CDR1 LGHDT and CDR2 YNNKEL (reference sequence). The CDR3 DNA sequence: TGTGCCAGCAGCCAAGATAAACAGAAACATTTT. Amino acids: CASSQDKQKHF.

This rearrangement joins TRBV9 to TRBJ1-2; D remains unclear. This CDR3 region has 12 residues. V dropped 0 bases and J dropped 5 bases, with 5 bases sitting between them. From germline, CDR1 is SGDLS and CDR2 YYNGEE. CDR3 DNA sequence: TGTGCCAGCAGCGTAGAAGGTTATGGCTACACCTTC. Amino acids: CASSVEGYGYTF.

The chain is built from TRBV6-5 and TRBJ2-3, with D perhaps TRBD1 (6 bases). The CDR3 spans 14 residues. The germline gives CDR1 MNHEY, CDR2 SVGAGI. Trimming shortened V by 4 bases and J by 1 base, and 9 bases separated the two germline ends. CDR3 bases: TGTGCCAGCAGTTTAGGGGGAGGCACAGATACGCAGTATTTT. Amino acids: CASSLGGGTDTQYF.

The genes are TRBV7-2 and TRBJ1-1; D is undetermined. Trimming removed 1 base at V and 4 bases at J, with 7 bases between. CDR1 is SGHTA and CDR2 is FQGNSA in the germline V gene. The CDR3 extends over 13 amino acids. This CDR3 reads CASSLDPTTEAFF. As DNA, the CDR3 is TGTGCCAGCAGCTTAGATCCGACCACTGAAGCTTTCTTT. The whole variable domain, filled in from reference TRBV7-2 and TRBJ1-1, reads GAGVSQSPSNKVTEKGKDVELRCDPISGHTALYWYRQSLGQGLEFLIYFQGNSAPDKSGLPSDRFSAERTGGSVSTLTIQRTQQEDSAVYLCASSLDPTTEAFFGQGTRLTVV.

J is TRBJ1-1 and V is TRBV6-6; no clear D. Germline assignment: CDR1 MNHNY and CDR2 SVGAGI (reference sequence). Trimming took 2 bases from V and 1 from J, leaving 8 bases between them. The CDR3 is made up of 14 amino acids. This chain's CDR3 is CASSYGRENTEAFF. Written as DNA, the CDR3 is TGTGCCAGCAGTTACGGCCGCGAGAACACTGAAGCTTTCTTT.

This chain uses TRBV27 with TRBJ1-4; the D is unclear. The CDR3 contains 15 residues. Between the trimmed V and J ends, which lost 7 bases and 0 bases, there was a span of 12 bases. CDR1 and CDR2 from the germline V gene are MNHEY and SMNVEV (reference sequence). The CDR3 DNA reads as TGTGCCAGCACCACCCGCCCAGCAACTAATGAAAAACTGTTTTTT. This translates into CASTTRPATNEKLFF. Full variable domain (missing parts from reference TRBV27 and TRBJ1-4): EAQVTQNPRYLITVTGKKLTVTCSQNMNHEYMSWYRQDPGLGLRQIYYSMNVEVTDKGDVPEGYKVSRKEKRNFPLILESPSPNQTSLYFCASTTRPATNEKLFFGSGTQLSVL.